The source of this T cell receptor beta chain is a study of blood T cells in healthy people across ages. A J-beta primer mix and a sample-barcoded 5' primer were used in a second PCR of roughly 7 to 12 cycles. TCRdb processed the 5' RACE reads anew with MiXCR; each CDR3 protein has one entry. The sample records about 670,000 distinct CDR3 sequences, roughly 43% being singletons. The germline V gene encodes CDR1 SEHNR and CDR2 FQNEAQ (reference sequence). The CDR3 contains 12 residues. V was cut by 7 bases and J by 6 bases, with 13 bases left in between. The sequenced sample consisted of blood. This clonotype originated in a man aged 80 or over in good health. The V gene is TRBV7-9, the J gene TRBJ2-7; D unclear. DNA for the CDR3: TGTGCCAGCACCGCCCAGGAGCGCGAGCAGTACTTC. Its protein is CASTAQEREQYF.